This section outlines one T cell receptor (beta chain) sequence together with its context. The data belong to a study of cytotoxic CD8 clonotypes in ibrutinib-treated CLL. Per germline, CDR1 SGHRS and CDR2 YFSETQ. Trimming cost V 4 bases and J 7 bases, with 15 bases left between them. The CDR3 covers 14 residues. The planned depth of sequencing spanned 1 in 200,000 to 1 in 1 million T cells. Some clones are missing from TCRdb's copy, which holds only in-frame ones; the method was immunoSEQ multiplex PCR. The sample shows over 250,000 clones, around 77% of them seen only once. Extraction of 1.5 to 2.5 micrograms of genomic DNA from cryopreserved PBMCs supplied material for TCR beta libraries.

The chain couples TRBV5-1 to TRBJ2-1, with D perhaps TRBD2 (6 bases). The sample in question was PBMCs, obtained at disease progression, from a patient treated with ibrutinib. The receptor comes from a human donor with chronic lymphocytic leukemia. In nucleotides, the CDR3 is TGCGCCAGCAGCGCGGGCCTAGCGAAAAATGAGCAGTTCTTC. The encoded protein is CASSAGLAKNEQFF.